A single sample gave rise to the 4 T cell receptor beta chains below, sequenced in a study of shared clonotypes between healthy human individuals. Only in-frame clones appear in the TCRdb table, and some are missing; sequencing was by immunoSEQ multiplex PCR. The table lists more than 2,000,000 clones, more than 80% of them singletons, with 0.39% in the top ten. The sequenced sample was naive CD4+ T cells from PBMCs. Sample subset: CD45RA+ positively selected. The receptors come from a man in his late teens or twenties in good health. Some clones in this sample may be carry-over from other donors' samples.

The CDR3 nucleotides are TGTGCCAGCAGCTTGTCCAGCTATGACGTCTCTGGAAACACCATATATTTT. It is translated as CASSLSSYDVSGNTIYF. The J gene is TRBJ1-3, the V gene TRBV7-9; D gene uncertain. V was cut by 3 bases and J by 0 bases, with 15 bases left in between. The germline V gene has CDR1 SEHNR and CDR2 FQNEAQ (reference sequence). CDR3 length: 17 residues.

Only one count was recorded for this clone. The chain combines TRBV6-1 with TRBJ1-5, with D maybe TRBD1 (5 bases). The CDR3 is 13 residues long. Trimming removed 4 bases at V and 7 bases at J, with 11 bases between. Per the germline V gene, CDR1 is MNHNS and CDR2 is SASEGT. The CDR3, as DNA: TGTGCCAGCAGTGGCGAGGGGCGGCAGCCCCAGCATTTT. It yields the protein CASSGEGRQPQHF.

The CDR3 spells CASSFGSGSYEQYF. The CDR3 nucleotides read TGTGCCAGCAGCTTCGGTAGCGGATCCTACGAGCAGTACTTC. The chain is built from TRBV7-2 and TRBJ2-7; a weak D match, TRBD2 (6 bases). Between the trimmed V and J ends, which lost 3 bases and 1 base, there was a span of 10 bases. The germline gives CDR1 SGHTA, CDR2 FQGNSA. The CDR3 runs 14 residues.

This rearrangement joins TRBV28 to TRBJ1-5; no clear D. The CDR3 has 13 residues. The V end lost 7 bases, the J end lost 6 bases, and 13 bases lay between the germline ends. Per germline, CDR1 MDHEN and CDR2 SYDVKM. The CDR3, as DNA: TGTGCCAGCACCGTAACAGTGGGTCAGCCCCAGCATTTT. It yields the protein CASTVTVGQPQHF.